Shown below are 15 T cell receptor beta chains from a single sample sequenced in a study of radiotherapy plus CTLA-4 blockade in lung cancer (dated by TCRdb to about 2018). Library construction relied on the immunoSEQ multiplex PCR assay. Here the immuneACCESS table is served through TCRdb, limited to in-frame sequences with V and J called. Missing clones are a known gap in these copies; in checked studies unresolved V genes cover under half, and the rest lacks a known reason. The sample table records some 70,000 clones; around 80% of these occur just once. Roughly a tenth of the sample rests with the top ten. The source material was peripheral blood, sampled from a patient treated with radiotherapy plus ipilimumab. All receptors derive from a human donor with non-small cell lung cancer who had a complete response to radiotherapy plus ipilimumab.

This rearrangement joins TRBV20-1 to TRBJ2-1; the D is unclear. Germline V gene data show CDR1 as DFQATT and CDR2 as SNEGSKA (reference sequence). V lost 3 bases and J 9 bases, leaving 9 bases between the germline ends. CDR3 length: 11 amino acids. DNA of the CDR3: TGCAGTGCTAGTGATTTTGGTGAGCAGTTCTTC. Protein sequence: CSASDFGEQFF.

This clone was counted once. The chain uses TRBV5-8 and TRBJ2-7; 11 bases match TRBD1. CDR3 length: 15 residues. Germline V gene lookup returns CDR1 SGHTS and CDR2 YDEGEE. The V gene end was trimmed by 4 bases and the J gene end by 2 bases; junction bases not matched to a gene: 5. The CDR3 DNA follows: TGTGCCAGCAGCAAGGGACAGGGGGAGCCCTACGAGCAGTACTTC. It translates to CASSKGQGEPYEQYF.

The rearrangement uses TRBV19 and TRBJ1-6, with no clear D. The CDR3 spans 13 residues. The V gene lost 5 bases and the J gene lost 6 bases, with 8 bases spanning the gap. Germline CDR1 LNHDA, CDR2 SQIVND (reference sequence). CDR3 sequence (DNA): TGTGCCAGTAGTTCCGGAGGTAATTCACCCCTCCACTTT. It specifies CASSSGGNSPLHF.

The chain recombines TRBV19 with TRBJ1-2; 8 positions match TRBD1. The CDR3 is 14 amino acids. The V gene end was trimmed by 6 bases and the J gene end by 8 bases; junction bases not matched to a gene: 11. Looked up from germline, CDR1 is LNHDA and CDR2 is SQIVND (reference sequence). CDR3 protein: CASSRQGSSFGYTF. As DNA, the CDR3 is TGTGCCAGTAGCCGACAGGGGTCTTCTTTCGGCTACACCTTC. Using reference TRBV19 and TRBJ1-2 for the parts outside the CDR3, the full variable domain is DGGITQSPKYLFRKEGQNVTLSCEQNLNHDAMYWYRQDPGQGLRLIYYSQIVNDFQKGDIAEGYSVSREKKESFPLTVTSAQKNPTAFYLCASSRQGSSFGYTFGSGTRLTVV.

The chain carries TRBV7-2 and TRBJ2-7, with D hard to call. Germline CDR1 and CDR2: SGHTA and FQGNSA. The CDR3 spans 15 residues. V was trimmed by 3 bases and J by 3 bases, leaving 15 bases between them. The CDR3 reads CASSLTTGSNYEQYV. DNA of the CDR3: TGTGCCAGCAGCTTGACAACCGGGTCCAACTACGAGCAGTACGTC.

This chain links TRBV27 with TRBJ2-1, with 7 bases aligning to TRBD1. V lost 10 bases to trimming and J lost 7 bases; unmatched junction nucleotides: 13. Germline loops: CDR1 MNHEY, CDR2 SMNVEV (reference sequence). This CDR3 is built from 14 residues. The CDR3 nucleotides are TGTGCCACCGCTACGGGACAGAGGGGGAATGAGCAGTTCTTC. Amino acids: CATATGQRGNEQFF.

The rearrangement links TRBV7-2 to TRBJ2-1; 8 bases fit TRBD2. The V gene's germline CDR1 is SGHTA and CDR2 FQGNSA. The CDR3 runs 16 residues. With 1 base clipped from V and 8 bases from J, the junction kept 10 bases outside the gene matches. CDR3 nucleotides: TGTGCCAGCAGCTTAGGAAGTAGCGGGATGGCGGATGAGCAGTTCTTC. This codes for CASSLGSSGMADEQFF.

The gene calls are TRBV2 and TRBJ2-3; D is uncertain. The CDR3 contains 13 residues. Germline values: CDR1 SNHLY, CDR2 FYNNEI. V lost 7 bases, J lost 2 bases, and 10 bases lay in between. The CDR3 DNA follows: TGTGCCAGCAAAGACGGACCCACAGATACGCAGTATTTT. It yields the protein CASKDGPTDTQYF.

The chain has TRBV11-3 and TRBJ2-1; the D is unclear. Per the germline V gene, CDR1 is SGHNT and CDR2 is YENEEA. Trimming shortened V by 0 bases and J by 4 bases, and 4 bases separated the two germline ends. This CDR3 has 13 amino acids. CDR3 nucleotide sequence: TGTGCCAGCAGCTTAGATGATTACAATGAGCAGTTCTTC. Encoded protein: CASSLDDYNEQFF.

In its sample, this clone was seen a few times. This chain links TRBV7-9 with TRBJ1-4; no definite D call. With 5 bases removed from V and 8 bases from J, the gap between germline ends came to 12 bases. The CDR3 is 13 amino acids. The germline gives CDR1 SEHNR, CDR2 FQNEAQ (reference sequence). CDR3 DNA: TGTGCCAGCAGCCCCCAGTCTGCCGAAAAACTGTTTTTT. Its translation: CASSPQSAEKLFF.

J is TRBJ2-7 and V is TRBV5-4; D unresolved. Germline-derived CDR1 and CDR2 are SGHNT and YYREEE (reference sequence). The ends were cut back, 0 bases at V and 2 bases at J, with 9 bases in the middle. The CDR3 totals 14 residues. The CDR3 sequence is CASSLENRPYEQYF. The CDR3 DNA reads TGTGCCAGCAGCTTGGAAAACAGACCCTACGAGCAGTACTTC.

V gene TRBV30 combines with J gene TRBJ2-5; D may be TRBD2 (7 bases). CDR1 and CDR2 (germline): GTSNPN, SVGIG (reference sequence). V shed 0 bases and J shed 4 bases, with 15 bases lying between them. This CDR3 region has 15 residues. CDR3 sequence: CAWSVRGALGETQYF. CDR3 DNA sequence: TGTGCCTGGAGTGTACGGGGGGCTCTCGGAGAGACCCAGTACTTC.

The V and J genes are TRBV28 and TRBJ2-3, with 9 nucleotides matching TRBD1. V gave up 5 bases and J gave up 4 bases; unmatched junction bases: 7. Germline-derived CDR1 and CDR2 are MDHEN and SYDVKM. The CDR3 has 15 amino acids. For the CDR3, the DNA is TGTGCCAGCAGTGGGACAGGGTATCGCCCAGATACGCAGTATTTT. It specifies CASSGTGYRPDTQYF. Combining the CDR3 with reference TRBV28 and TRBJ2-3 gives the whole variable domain DVKVTQSSRYLVKRTGEKVFLECVQDMDHENMFWYRQDPGLGLRLIYFSYDVKMKEKGDIPEGYSVSREKKERFSLILESASTNQTSMYLCASSGTGYRPDTQYFGPGTRLTVL.

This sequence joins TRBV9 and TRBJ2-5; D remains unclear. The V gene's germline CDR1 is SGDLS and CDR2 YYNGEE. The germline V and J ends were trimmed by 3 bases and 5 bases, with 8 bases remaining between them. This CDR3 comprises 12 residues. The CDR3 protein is CASSGIGETQYF. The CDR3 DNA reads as TGTGCCAGCAGCGGTATTGGGGAGACCCAGTACTTC.

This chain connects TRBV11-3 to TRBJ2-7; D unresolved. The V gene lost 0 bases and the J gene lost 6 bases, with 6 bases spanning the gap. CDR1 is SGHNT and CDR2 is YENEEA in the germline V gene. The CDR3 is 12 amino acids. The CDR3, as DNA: TGTGCCAGCAGCTTAGATGGGGTCGAGCAGTACTTC. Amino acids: CASSLDGVEQYF.